Described below is a single T cell receptor beta chain sequence and its context. As yet, its antigen is unknown. This specimen belongs to a study of cytomegalovirus exposure and HLA in healthy donors. Germline V gene sequence: CDR1 SEHNR, CDR2 FQNEAQ (reference sequence). V lost 5 bases, J lost 0 bases, and 10 bases lay in between. The CDR3 consists of 15 residues. Study-wide results and caveats: Across HLA loci, a later analysis found differing TCR association rates, with DRB1 most and HLA-C fewest. Whilst most TCR sequences proved rare, a subset of public TCRs occurred across many donors.

In the PCR, 60 Vbeta and 13 Jbeta primers were used. The method was immunoSEQ multiplex PCR; TCRdb's version includes in-frame clones alone and lacks a portion of them. The data hold 150,000 to 200,000 clones, with approximately 80% observed a single time. The genes are TRBV7-9 and TRBJ2-2, with a weak D call TRBD1 (5 bases). The source of this sequence is a young woman in good health and CMV-seropositive. What was sequenced was PBMCs. This chain's CDR3 is CASSRGHPNTGELFF. The CDR3 region has the DNA TGTGCCAGCAGCAGGGGTCACCCGAACACCGGGGAGCTGTTTTTT.